This T cell receptor (beta chain) is from a study of blood T cell repertoires in COVID-19. Across the study: The analysed material was cDNA or gDNA that came from T cells, B-cell-depleted T cells, or PBMCs.

The CDR3 runs 14 residues. The germline CDR1 and CDR2 sequences are SGDLS and YYNGEE. V gave up 2 bases and J gave up 13 bases; unmatched junction bases: 11. Libraries were prepared by immunoSEQ multiplex PCR; TCRdb keeps only in-frame clonotypes and omits some of them. The sample shows 30,000 or so clones, approximately 95% of them seen only once. The sample comprised peripheral blood. The V call is TRBV9, the J call TRBJ2-3; 9 bases match TRBD2. The TCR was taken from a male donor with active COVID-19. The CDR3: CASSVLPAGGGEYF. The CDR3 DNA reads as TGTGCCAGCAGCGTGCTCCCAGCGGGGGGCGGTGAGTATTTT.